This T cell receptor (beta chain) is from a study of a mutant IDH1 vaccine in newly diagnosed glioma. Looking at the study overall: The study started vaccination 4-6 weeks after radiotherapy alone, or with temozolomide cycles. Mean patient age was around 40 years; approximately 62% were male and approximately 40% female. Patients had received radiotherapy, temozolomide, or both previously, most receiving both.

The time point here: week 5, during vaccination. Topical imiquimod accompanied each vaccine dose, which consisted of 300 ug of mutant IDH1 20-mer peptide. A remark on this clone: Antigen: not known.

Method: immunoSEQ multiplex PCR; TCRdb's copy keeps in-frame clones and lacks some. The repertoire holds about 50,000 clones, with roughly 80% as singletons. From germline, CDR1 is MNHNS and CDR2 SASEGT. Deletions cut 2 bases from V and 4 bases from J, with 8 bases between. CDR3 length: 13 residues. Study outcomes and limitations: Pseudoprogression appeared independent of alterations in top peripheral clonotypes.

The chain uses TRBV6-1 and TRBJ1-2; perhaps TRBD1 as D (5 bases). The sequence was collected from a woman in her forties or fifties with glioma. Sequenced here: PBMCs, sampled from a glioma patient whose treatment included an IDH1 peptide vaccine. The CDR3 loop is CASSELGTYGYTF. Here the CDR3 DNA reads TGTGCCAGCAGTGAACTCGGGACCTATGGCTACACCTTC.